The entry that follows covers one T cell receptor beta chain sequence. CDR1 is KGHSH, CDR2 LQKENI, per germline. The V and J ends lost 2 bases and 4 bases respectively, with 17 bases between them. This CDR3 region has 16 residues. This sample was included in a study of immune characterization of retroperitoneal liposarcoma. Each CDR3 protein gets one entry after TCRdb re-called the PCR reads with MiXCR. Seen here are 6,500 to 7,000 distinct CDR3 sequences, approximately 29% observed once, and the top ten hold under 45%. The material sequenced was blood. The sequence was obtained from a male donor with retroperitoneal liposarcoma. This chain uses TRBV18 with TRBJ1-1; tentatively, D is TRBD1 (5 bases). CDR3: CASSPGAGRGGTEAFF. CDR3 sequence (DNA): TGTGCCAGCTCACCAGGGGCAGGGCGCGGTGGCACTGAAGCTTTCTTT.